A selection of T cell receptor beta chains follows, all from one sample in a study of OX40 agonist ivuxolimab in advanced cancers. The repertoire was sequenced with immunoSEQ multiplex PCR; TCRdb's copy has only in-frame clones and lacks some. The repertoire has about 82,000 clones, 88% of them found once; the top ten carry approximately 0.8%. The sequencing used CD4+ or CD8+ T cells sorted from blood, collected in a trial of the OX40 agonist ivuxolimab. All receptors derive from an adult with an advanced solid tumor such as melanoma, head and neck, liver or kidney cancer. The CDR3 runs from the conserved cysteine through the conserved F or W. Each record gives: V gene, D gene, clone size, J gene, CDR3 protein, CDR3 DNA. A D gene is named only where the DNA matches it firmly. The size entry is marked missing in some rows and otherwise reads once, few, many or a size class.

V gene: TRBV18
D gene: .
clone size: once
J gene: TRBJ1-6
CDR3 protein: CASSPRGDLNNSPLHF
CDR3 DNA: TGTGCCAGCTCCCCACGCGGGGACCTAAATAATTCACCCCTCCACTTT

V gene: TRBV28
D gene: .
clone size: few
J gene: TRBJ1-2
CDR3 protein: CASSWYQGNYGYTF
CDR3 DNA: TGTGCCAGCAGTTGGTATCAGGGAAACTATGGCTACACCTTC

V gene: TRBV5-1
D gene: .
clone size: .
J gene: TRBJ2-2
CDR3 protein: CASSLQPWGRGTGELFF
CDR3 DNA: TGCGCCAGCAGCTTGCAGCCTTGGGGCCGGGGCACCGGGGAGCTGTTTTTT

V gene: TRBV7-9
D gene: .
clone size: .
J gene: TRBJ2-3
CDR3 protein: CASSIKDTQYF
CDR3 DNA: TGTGCCAGCAGCATTAAGGATACGCAGTATTTT

V gene: TRBV19
D gene: .
clone size: .
J gene: TRBJ2-7
CDR3 protein: CASTLGDREAGEQYF
CDR3 DNA: TGTGCCAGTACCCTCGGAGACAGGGAGGCCGGCGAGCAGTACTTC

V gene: TRBV7-2
D gene: .
clone size: few
J gene: TRBJ1-1
CDR3 protein: CASSLVSGGMNTEAFF
CDR3 DNA: TGTGCCAGCAGCTTAGTGTCGGGAGGGATGAACACTGAAGCTTTCTTT

V gene: TRBV11-2
D gene: .
clone size: .
J gene: TRBJ2-5
CDR3 protein: CASSYHPEAGETQYF
CDR3 DNA: TGTGCCAGCAGCTACCATCCCGAGGCGGGAGAGACCCAGTACTTC

V gene: TRBV27
D gene: .
clone size: .
J gene: TRBJ1-1
CDR3 protein: CASSRGRRTEAFF
CDR3 DNA: TGTGCCAGCAGCAGGGGCAGGAGGACTGAAGCTTTCTTT

V gene: TRBV5-1
D gene: TRBD1
clone size: .
J gene: TRBJ1-1
CDR3 protein: CASTFRGGTEAFF
CDR3 DNA: TGCGCCAGCACATTCAGGGGGGGCACTGAAGCTTTCTTT

V gene: TRBV7-2
D gene: TRBD2
clone size: .
J gene: TRBJ2-1
CDR3 protein: CASSPRASGRASNEQFF
CDR3 DNA: TGTGCCAGCAGCCCAAGAGCTAGCGGGAGGGCCTCAAATGAGCAGTTCTTC

V gene: TRBV2
D gene: .
clone size: .
J gene: TRBJ2-1
CDR3 protein: CASSEWDEDGEQFF
CDR3 DNA: TGTGCCAGCAGTGAATGGGACGAGGATGGTGAGCAGTTCTTC

V gene: TRBV11-1
D gene: TRBD1
clone size: .
J gene: TRBJ2-7
CDR3 protein: CASSRGQGAYEQYF
CDR3 DNA: TGTGCCAGCAGCCGTGGACAGGGAGCCTACGAGCAGTACTTC

V gene: TRBV5-1
D gene: TRBD2
clone size: .
J gene: TRBJ2-7
CDR3 protein: CASSLEGTSGYEQYF
CDR3 DNA: TGCGCCAGCAGCTTGGAGGGGACTAGCGGTTACGAGCAGTACTTC

V gene: TRBV2
D gene: .
clone size: .
J gene: TRBJ2-6
CDR3 protein: CASSRGGSGANVLTF
CDR3 DNA: TGTGCCAGCAGTCGAGGCGGCTCTGGGGCCAACGTCCTGACTTTC

V gene: TRBV2
D gene: .
clone size: .
J gene: TRBJ2-3
CDR3 protein: CASSDGSGDTQYF
CDR3 DNA: TGTGCCAGCAGTGATGGTAGCGGAGATACGCAGTATTTT

V gene: TRBV19
D gene: TRBD2
clone size: once
J gene: TRBJ2-1
CDR3 protein: CASSNPTAGGLKFF
CDR3 DNA: TGTGCCAGTAGTAACCCAACAGCGGGAGGTCTGAAGTTCTTC

V gene: TRBV30
D gene: .
clone size: .
J gene: TRBJ2-3
CDR3 protein: CAWRTGRTQYF
CDR3 DNA: TGTGCCTGGAGGACAGGGAGGACGCAGTATTTT